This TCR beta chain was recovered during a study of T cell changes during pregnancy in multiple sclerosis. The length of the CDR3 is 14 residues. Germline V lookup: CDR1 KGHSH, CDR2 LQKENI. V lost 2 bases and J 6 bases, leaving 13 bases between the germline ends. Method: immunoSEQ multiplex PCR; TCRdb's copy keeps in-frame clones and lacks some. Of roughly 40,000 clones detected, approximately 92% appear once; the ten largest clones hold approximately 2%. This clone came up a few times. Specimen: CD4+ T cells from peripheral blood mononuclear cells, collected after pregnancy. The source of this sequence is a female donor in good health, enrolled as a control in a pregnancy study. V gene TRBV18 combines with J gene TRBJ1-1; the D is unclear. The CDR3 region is CASSPGSLGPEAFF. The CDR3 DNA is TGTGCCAGCTCACCAGGCAGTCTTGGGCCTGAAGCTTTCTTT.